The clone carrying this T cell receptor (beta chain) was seen repeatedly, ten times or more. The antigen is unknown. CD4+CD45RO+CD25- cells were isolated as memory CD4+ T cells. The study's findings and limits: Greatest tumor Treg TCR overlap was with tumor naive CD4+ cells.

TCRdb independently ran MiXCR on the 5' RACE reads; one entry per CDR3 protein. The table records over 55,000 distinct CDR3 sequences, around 26% of them present only once. This CDR3 contains 16 residues. With 4 bases clipped from V and 1 base from J, the junction kept 8 bases outside the gene matches. The germline CDR1 and CDR2 sequences are SGHRS and YFSETQ. The receptor was derived from a female donor with breast cancer. The chain joins TRBV5-1 to TRBJ2-5; 9 bases agree with TRBD2. The source material was tumor-infiltrating memory CD4+ T cells sorted from the breast tumor. Stated subset: memory CD4+ T cells, CD4+CD45RO+CD25-. The CDR3 protein is CASSKSSGTVQETQYF. CDR3 bases: TGCGCCAGCAGCAAATCTAGCGGGACGGTCCAAGAGACCCAGTACTTC.